The T cell receptor (beta chain) under discussion was sequenced for a study of blood T cells in healthy people across ages. There are 14 residues in the CDR3. V lost 1 base and J lost 0, with 7 bases in between. CDR1 is SGHVS, CDR2 FNYEAQ, per germline. Only a few counts were recorded for this clonotype. Its antigen is undetermined. Points from the study as a whole: Donor CMV status was unknown, possibly confounding expanded clonotype changes. What prevented conclusive comparison of naive and antigen-experienced cells was that PBMCs were unsorted.

Primers used in a second PCR of roughly 6 to 12 cycles were a sample-barcoded 5' primer and a J-beta primer mix. Each of the samples gave a minimum of 3 million paired-end reads that contained CDR3. Each CDR3 protein is one row after TCRdb ran MiXCR on the 5' RACE reads. The table has about 1,500,000 distinct CDR3 sequences, about 43% seen once. The people who gave samples were healthy Caucasians from Russia, aged roughly 6 to 90. Sequenced: blood. The TCR comes from a woman younger than 30 in good health. The chain couples TRBV7-6 to TRBJ2-7, with D perhaps TRBD1 (5 bases). For the CDR3, the DNA is TGTGCCAGCAGCTTAGACAGGTTCTCCTACGAGCAGTACTTC. It is translated as CASSLDRFSYEQYF.